This TCR beta chain was sequenced in a study of T cell responses to AZD1222 COVID-19 vaccine (dated by TCRdb to 2020 to 2022). About the full investigation: A total of 230 to 250 trial participants underwent TCR sequencing, of whom roughly 210 had received two doses of AZD1222 and roughly 26 had received two doses of the MenACWY control vaccine. Trial participants were enrolled by age into 18-55, 56-69 and 70-plus year subgroups, with 148, 28 and 57 TCR-sequenced participants respectively. Study-wide conclusions, independent of this receptor: Most participants were white British and females outnumbered males, and the authors suggested that clonal diversity may have been underestimated. Spike-specific TCR breadth and depth rose significantly after two AZD1222 doses compared with day 0 and with MenACWY recipients. Epitopes outside the regions mutated in the B.1.351 and B.1.1.7 variants were reportedly recognized by nearly half of the unique spike-specific TCRs. Only five or six AZD1222 recipients were SARS-CoV-2 seropositive at baseline, limiting conclusions about previously exposed vaccinees. No day 14 peak-response samples were available, so repertoires were characterized only after the peak T cell response. In the small 56-69-year group, the increase in depth fell short of significance, most likely because of low power. Vaccine-associated CD4 TCRs spanned the whole spike protein, with dominant responses in regions 160-218 and 743-854.

CDR1 SEHNR and CDR2 FQNEAQ were looked up in the germline V gene (reference sequence). V was cut back by 2 bases and J by 0 bases, leaving a gap of 19 bases between them. The cysteine opens and the phenylalanine closes a CDR3 of 18 amino acids. The read is trimmed to its CDR3 DNA, 54 bases read in frame from base 1. Concerning this clone: This receptor's antigen is unknown. Base qualities are not provided; no much larger clone lies one nucleotide away.

The CDR3 regions of human TCRbeta chains were subjected to immunosequencing. Per the source publication's procedure: TCRs in the repertoires were matched against a reference library of SARS-CoV-2-specific TCRs that had been generated with the MIRA antigen-specificity platform. Breadth was defined as the fraction of unique TCRs that were SARS-CoV-2-associated. Depth was defined as the fraction of total T cells that were SARS-CoV-2-associated. Each spike-specific TCR was assigned to its reactive spike region and to a CD4 or CD8 class using the MIRA data. Log10-transformed breadth and depth values were compared by one-way ANOVA with Sidak's multiple comparisons tests. TCRdb obtained this table from immuneACCESS and retained in-frame rearrangements with V and J assigned. These tables miss some clones; where compared with another copy, unresolved V genes account for less than half of the shortfall, and the remainder is unexplained. The V and J calls and clone size come from that table; D and trimming were worked out from the DNA. This sample holds fewer than 200,000 clones; about 87% were observed only once. Roughly 4% of the sample is held by the ten biggest clonotypes.

In light of the paper, this sample's time point label describes: about 28 days (+/-7) after the second vaccine dose. This specimen's treatment or condition label, interpreted: meningococcal conjugate vaccine given as trial control. Vaccinee samples were obtained from the UK trials COV001 and COV002, which included a single-blind randomized controlled phase 2/3 trial of AZD1222 (ChAdOx1 nCoV-19) in healthy adults. Trial participant PBMC samples were collected at day 0 and day 28 after the second dose for TCRbeta chain sequencing. The receptor was isolated from an adult who received the MenACWY meningococcal vaccine as a control. Specimen: peripheral blood, collected 28 days after the second dose of the MenACWY control vaccine. The chain is encoded by TRBV7-9 joined to TRBJ1-2, with the D gene uncertain. This receptor carries the CDR3 CASSLMVSLAVANYGYTF. The sequence in DNA is TGTGCCAGCAGCTTAATGGTATCTTTGGCAGTAGCTAACTATGGCTACACCTTC.